This T cell receptor beta chain appears in the sequencing data of a study of cytomegalovirus exposure and HLA in healthy donors. On this clone itself: The target antigen is unknown.

With 60 Vbeta and 13 Jbeta primers, the PCR was carried out. Sequencing used immunoSEQ multiplex PCR; TCRdb keeps in-frame clones, though not all of them. Here the sample spans roughly 190,000 clones, about 90% being singletons. Study-wide results and limits: Solely CMV serostatus was available to characterize immune exposure.

V was trimmed by 0 bases and J by 0 bases, leaving 10 bases between them. From germline, CDR1 is GTSNPN and CDR2 SVGIG (reference sequence). The CDR3 sequence is 15 residues long. The TCR comes from a boy aged 2 to 9 in good health and CMV-seronegative. Sequences were obtained from PBMCs. This chain uses TRBV30 with TRBJ2-3, with D possibly matching TRBD1 (5 bases). The CDR3 DNA reads as TGTGCCTGGAGTGTACGTCAGGGAAGCACAGATACGCAGTATTTT. The encoded protein is CAWSVRQGSTDTQYF.